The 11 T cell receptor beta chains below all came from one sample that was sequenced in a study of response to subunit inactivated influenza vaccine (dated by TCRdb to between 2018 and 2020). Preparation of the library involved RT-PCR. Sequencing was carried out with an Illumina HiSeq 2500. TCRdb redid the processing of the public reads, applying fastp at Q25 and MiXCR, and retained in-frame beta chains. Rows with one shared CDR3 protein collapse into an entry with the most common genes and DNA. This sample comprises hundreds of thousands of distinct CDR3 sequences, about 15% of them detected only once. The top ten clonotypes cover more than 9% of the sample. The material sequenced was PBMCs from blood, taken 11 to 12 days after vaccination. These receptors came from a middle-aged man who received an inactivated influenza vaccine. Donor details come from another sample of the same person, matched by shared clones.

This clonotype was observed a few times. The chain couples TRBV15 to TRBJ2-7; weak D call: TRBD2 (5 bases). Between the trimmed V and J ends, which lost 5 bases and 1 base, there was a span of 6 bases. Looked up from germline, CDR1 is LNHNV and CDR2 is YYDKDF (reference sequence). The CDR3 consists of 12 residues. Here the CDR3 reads CATSGLSYEQYF. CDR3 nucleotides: TGTGCCACCAGCGGACTTTCCTACGAGCAGTACTTC.

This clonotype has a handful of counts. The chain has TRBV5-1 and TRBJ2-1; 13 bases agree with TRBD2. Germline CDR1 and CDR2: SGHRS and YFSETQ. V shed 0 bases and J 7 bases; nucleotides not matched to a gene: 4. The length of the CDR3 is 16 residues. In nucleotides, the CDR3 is TGCGCCAGCAGCTTGGTAACTAGCGGGAGGGCAAATGAGCAGTTCTTC. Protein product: CASSLVTSGRANEQFF.

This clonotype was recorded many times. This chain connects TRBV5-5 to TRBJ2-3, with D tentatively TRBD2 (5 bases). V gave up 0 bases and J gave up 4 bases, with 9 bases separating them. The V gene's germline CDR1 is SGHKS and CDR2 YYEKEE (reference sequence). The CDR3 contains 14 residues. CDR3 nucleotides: TGTGCCAGCAGCTTGGCGTTGCGGGCAGATACGCAGTATTTT. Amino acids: CASSLALRADTQYF.

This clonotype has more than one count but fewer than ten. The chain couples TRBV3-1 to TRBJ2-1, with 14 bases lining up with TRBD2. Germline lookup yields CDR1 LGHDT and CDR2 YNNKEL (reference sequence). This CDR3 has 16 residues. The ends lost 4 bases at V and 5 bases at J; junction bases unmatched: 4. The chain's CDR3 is CASSRLAGGVNNEQFF. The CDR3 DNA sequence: TGTGCCAGCAGCCGACTAGCGGGGGGGGTCAACAATGAGCAGTTCTTC.

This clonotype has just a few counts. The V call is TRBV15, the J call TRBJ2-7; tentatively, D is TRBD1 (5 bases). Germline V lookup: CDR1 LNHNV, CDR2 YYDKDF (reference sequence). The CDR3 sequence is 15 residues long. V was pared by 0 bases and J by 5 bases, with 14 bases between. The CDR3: CATSRDQGPVDEQYF. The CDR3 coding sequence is TGTGCCACCAGCAGAGATCAGGGTCCTGTAGACGAGCAGTACTTC.

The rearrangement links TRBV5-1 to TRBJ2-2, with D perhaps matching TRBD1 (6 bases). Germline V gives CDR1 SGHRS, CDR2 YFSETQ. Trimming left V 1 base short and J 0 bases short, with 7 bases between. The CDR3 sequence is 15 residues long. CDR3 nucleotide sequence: TGCGCCAGCAGCTTGTGGGACACGAACACCGGGGAGCTGTTTTTT. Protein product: CASSLWDTNTGELFF.

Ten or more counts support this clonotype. Here the CDR3 reads CASSLVVNTEAFF. Here the CDR3 DNA reads TGCGCCAGCAGCTTGGTGGTGAACACTGAAGCTTTCTTT. The gene calls are TRBV5-1 and TRBJ1-1, with no clear D. This CDR3 has 13 residues. The ends were cut back, 0 bases at V and 0 bases at J, with 3 bases in the middle. Germline lookup yields CDR1 SGHRS and CDR2 YFSETQ.

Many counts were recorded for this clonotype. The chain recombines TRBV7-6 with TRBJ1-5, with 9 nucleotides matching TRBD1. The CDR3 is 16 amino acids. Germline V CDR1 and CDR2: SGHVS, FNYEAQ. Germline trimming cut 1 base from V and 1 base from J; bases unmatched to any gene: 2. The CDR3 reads CASSLGTGVSNQPQHF. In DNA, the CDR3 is TGTGCCAGCAGCTTAGGGACAGGGGTGAGCAATCAGCCCCAGCATTTT.

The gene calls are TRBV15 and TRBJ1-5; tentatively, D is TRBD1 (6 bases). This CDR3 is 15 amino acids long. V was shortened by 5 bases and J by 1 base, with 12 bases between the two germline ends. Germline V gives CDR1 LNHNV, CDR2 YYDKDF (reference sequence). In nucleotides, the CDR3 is TGTGCCACCAGCGGGGGCGACAGGAGCAATCAGCCCCAGCATTTT. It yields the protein CATSGGDRSNQPQHF. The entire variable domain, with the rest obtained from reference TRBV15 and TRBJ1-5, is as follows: DAMVIQNPRYQVTQFGKPVTLSCSQTLNHNVMYWYQQKSSQAPKLLFHYYDKDFNNEADTPDNFQSRRPNTSFCFLDIRSPGLGDTAMYLCATSGGDRSNQPQHFGDGTRLSIL.

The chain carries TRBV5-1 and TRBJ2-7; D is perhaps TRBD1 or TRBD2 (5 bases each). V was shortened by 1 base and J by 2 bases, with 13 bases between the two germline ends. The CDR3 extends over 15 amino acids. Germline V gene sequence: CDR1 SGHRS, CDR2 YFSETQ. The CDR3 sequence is CASSLPTGLPYEQYF. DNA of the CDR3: TGCGCCAGCAGCTTGCCCACGGGGCTTCCCTACGAGCAGTACTTC. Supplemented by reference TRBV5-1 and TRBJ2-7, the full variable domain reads KAGVTQTPRYLIKTRGQQVTLSCSPISGHRSVSWYQQTPGQGLQFLFEYFSETQRNKGNFPGRFSGRQFSNSRSEMNVSTLELGDSALYLCASSLPTGLPYEQYFGPGTRLTVT.

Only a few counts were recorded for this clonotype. The DNA for the CDR3 is TGCGCCAGCAGCCCGGGACAGGGAGGAAAACTGTTTTTT. Translation: CASSPGQGGKLFF. The chain recombines TRBV10-1 with TRBJ1-4, with 9 nucleotides matching TRBD1. The ends lost 6 bases at V and 10 bases at J; junction bases unmatched: 6. CDR1 is WNHNN and CDR2 is SYGVQD in the germline V gene (reference sequence). The CDR3 consists of 13 residues.